This TCR beta chain was captured by sequencing in a study of graft-versus-host responses after intestinal transplantation. Study overall: All recipients were given anti-thymocyte globulin induction, and tacrolimus and steroids were then administered for three to four years.

Profiled with immunoSEQ multiplex PCR; TCRdb holds only in-frame clones, not every one. The table has 65,000 to 85,000 clones, 80% to 90% seen once. Trimming stripped 4 bases from V and 0 bases from J, with 6 bases between. Germline CDR1 and CDR2: LNHDA and SQIVND (reference sequence). This CDR3 is 13 amino acids long. Study-level results: GvH clones were found in recipient marrow; some appeared first in ileum or blood.

About this clone itself: Its specificity is unknown.

The sequence was obtained from a human donor who was the organ donor for an intestinal transplant. Source: unstimulated CD8+ T cells sorted from spleen or lymph node cells, taken before transplant. The chain carries TRBV19 and TRBJ1-1; D ambiguous. This CDR3 is CASSTLLNTEAFF. CDR3 sequence (DNA): TGTGCCAGTAGTACTCTCTTGAACACTGAAGCTTTCTTT. The entire variable domain, with the rest obtained from reference TRBV19 and TRBJ1-1, is as follows: DGGITQSPKYLFRKEGQNVTLSCEQNLNHDAMYWYRQDPGQGLRLIYYSQIVNDFQKGDIAEGYSVSREKKESFPLTVTSAQKNPTAFYLCASSTLLNTEAFFGQGTRLTVV.